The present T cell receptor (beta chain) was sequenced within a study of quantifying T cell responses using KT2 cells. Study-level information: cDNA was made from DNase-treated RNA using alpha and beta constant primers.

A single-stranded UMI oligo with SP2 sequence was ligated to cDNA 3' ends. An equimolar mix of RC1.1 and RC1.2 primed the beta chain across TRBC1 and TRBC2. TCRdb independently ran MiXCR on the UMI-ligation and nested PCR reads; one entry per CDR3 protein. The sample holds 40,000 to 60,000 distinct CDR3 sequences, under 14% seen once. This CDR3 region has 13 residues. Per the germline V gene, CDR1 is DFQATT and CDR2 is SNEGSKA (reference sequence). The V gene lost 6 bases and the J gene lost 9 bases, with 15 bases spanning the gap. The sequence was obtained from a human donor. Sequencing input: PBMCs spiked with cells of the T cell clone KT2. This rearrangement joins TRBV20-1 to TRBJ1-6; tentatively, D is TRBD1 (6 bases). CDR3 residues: CSATGLVGSPLHF. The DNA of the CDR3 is TGCAGTGCCACAGGGTTGGTTGGTTCACCCCTCCACTTT.